This T cell receptor (beta chain) was observed in a study of control samples from healthy donors and cancer patients. TCRdb keeps only in-frame clones here, not all; method: immunoSEQ multiplex PCR. Altogether under 85,000 clones are present, 94% being singletons, with the ten largest covering 6% to 8%. This TCR came from a woman in her 40s in good health. Sequencing was carried out using blood.

In nucleotides, the CDR3 is TGTGCCAGCAGTCCACACGCGAGTCCTGGCCTCACCTACGAGCAGTACTTC. This sequence encodes CASSPHASPGLTYEQYF. V is TRBV6-6 and J is TRBJ2-7, with D unclear. Germline CDR1 and CDR2: MNHNY and SVGAGI (reference sequence). The CDR3 sequence is 17 residues long. Trimming took 5 bases from V and 2 from J, leaving 22 bases between them.